The source of this T cell receptor beta chain is a study of radiation and T cells in renal cell carcinoma (dated by TCRdb to between 2020 and 2021). The study in broad terms: Samples were obtained from a clinical trial, in which 15 Gy stereotactic body radiation therapy was delivered to primary renal cell carcinomas and nephrectomy was performed 4 weeks later. A total of 50 to 60 samples underwent TCR beta sequencing, made up of some 26 tumors and some 27 peripheral blood samples. A total of 4,016,671 unique CDR3 nucleotide sequences, encoding some 2,700,000 unique CDR3 amino acid sequences, were found across all 50 or so samples.

Here V drops 4 bases and J drops 3 bases, and the junction holds 5 bases not matched to any gene. The CDR1 and CDR2 encoded by the germline V gene are MDHEN and SYDVKM. The CDR3 runs 16 residues from the cysteine to the phenylalanine. The CDR3 DNA has 48 bases and is translated from base 1. TCR beta libraries were generated from genomic DNA with the immunoSEQ kit, following the manufacturer's recommendations. To prepare the libraries, a first multiplex PCR with proprietary primers was run, followed by a second PCR that added unique barcodes, and a bead cleanup was done after each round. Each sample batch included a kit-provided positive control reaction and a negative control reaction. The final libraries were assessed on an Agilent 4200 TapeStation D1000 ScreenTape, pooled by volume, and quantified by qPCR. Sequencing was performed on an Illumina NextSeq500 with a MidOutput 150-cycle cartridge, and 156 Read1 and 15 Index1 cycles were run with kit custom primers. The pooled library was loaded at around 1.1 pM with an approximately 21% PhiX control spike-in. Regarding the original processing steps: Vendor-processed data were analyzed in R, with a clonotype defined as all T cells sharing the same CDR3 nucleotide sequence. For clone abundance analyses, frequencies were normalized to the 10,000 most abundant clones in each sample. Public T cell clones, which averaged fewer than five per sample, were removed prior to analysis. Tumor-enriched clonotypes and baseline blood-enriched clonotypes were defined as those with an abundance difference of at least 32-fold between compartments. A beta-binomial differential abundance model was used to identify clonotypes that were expanded or contracted between blood time points. Tumor-blood repertoire similarity was measured with the Baroni-Urbani and Buser coefficient, and groups were compared using two-tailed Wilcoxon tests in R. Held by TCRdb, this immuneACCESS table contains in-frame sequences only and omits some clones. Under half of the omission traces to an unresolved V gene where checked; the cause of the rest is unknown. V, J and clone size are taken as reported in that table, and D and trimming were inferred from the DNA itself. The sample table lists approximately 79,000 clones, 82% of them with a count of one. Clones ranked in the top ten supply about 6% of the sample.

Note on this clone: The clone's antigen remains unknown. Qualities for individual bases were not recorded, and no much larger clone is one base off.

What the authors observed across the whole study: An increase in top tumor clonotypes in blood was observed from baseline to 2 weeks post-radiation, followed by contraction by 4 weeks, which was taken to suggest transient expansion of tumor-resident clones. Changes in the blood repertoire were not tracked past 4 weeks after treatment. No pretreatment tumor biopsies were available, so the baseline intratumoral presence of clonotypes could not be determined. With a single-armed trial design, the study had no way to address how radiation dose or scheduling affects the TCR repertoire.

The time point label, read with the paper, signifies: blood 2 weeks post-SBRT. The treatment or condition label on this specimen signifies: 15 Gy SBRT to primary tumor, nephrectomy 4 weeks later. Serial peripheral blood from radiation-treated patients was sampled at baseline, 2 weeks and 4 weeks after SBRT to track tumor-enriched clonotypes. Every patient's renal cell carcinoma showed clear cell pathology. The QIAamp DNA Blood Mini Kit (Qiagen) was used to prepare genomic DNA for TCR sequencing. Only samples passing all quality control checks were included in the analyses. This TCR derives from a man aged 55 to 70 with renal cell carcinoma. Sequencing was performed on blood, taken from a patient whose treatment included radiotherapy and nephrectomy. The sequence joins TRBV28 to TRBJ2-3, and TRBD2 aligns with 12 junction nucleotides. The CDR3 is CASSSTGTSGTDTQYF. Read as DNA, the sequence is TGTGCCAGCAGTTCAACCGGGACTAGCGGGACAGATACGCAGTATTTT.